These 20 T cell receptor beta chains came from one sample sequenced in a study of blood T cell repertoires in COVID-19. Measured with immunoSEQ multiplex PCR; TCRdb has only the in-frame clones, and not every one. The sample yields roughly 300,000 clones, roughly 92% seen once. Sequencing was carried out using peripheral blood. The origin of the receptors is a woman aged 25-40 years with COVID-19, enrolled during active disease.

The chain is built from TRBV6-1 and TRBJ1-5; 7 bases are shared with TRBD1. The CDR3 loop spans 15 amino acids. The germline V gene has CDR1 MNHNS and CDR2 SASEGT. The V and J ends lost 3 bases and 4 bases, in that order; junction bases with no gene match: 6. The chain's CDR3 is CASSDRRTGNQPQHF. CDR3 in DNA: TGTGCCAGCAGTGACCGGAGGACAGGAAATCAGCCCCAGCATTTT.

This chain joins TRBV10-3 and TRBJ1-5, with 9 bases fitting TRBD1. CDR1 ENHRY and CDR2 SYGVKD come from the germline V gene. The CDR3 has 14 residues. V lost 5 bases and J lost 6; bases outside the gene matches: 5. The CDR3 here is CAISRDRESQPQHF. The CDR3 DNA follows: TGTGCCATCAGTCGGGACAGGGAAAGTCAGCCCCAGCATTTT.

The V and J genes are TRBV6-1 and TRBJ1-2; no clear D gene. Per germline, CDR1 MNHNS and CDR2 SASEGT. The CDR3 runs to 13 residues. V lost 2 bases, J lost 6 bases, and 10 bases lay in between. As DNA, the CDR3 is TGTGCCAGCAGTGAACTCGGGATCGATGGCTACACCTTC. Protein product: CASSELGIDGYTF.

The chain has TRBV5-4 and TRBJ2-5, with 8 bases aligning to TRBD2. The CDR3 is 16 residues long. Germline V gene data show CDR1 as SGHNT and CDR2 as YYREEE (reference sequence). V shed 0 bases, J shed 1 base, and the junction held 5 bases outside the gene matches. CDR3 loop: CASSLEGGRIQETQYF. The CDR3 DNA reads TGTGCCAGCAGCTTGGAAGGCGGGAGGATCCAAGAGACCCAGTACTTC.

This rearrangement joins TRBV19 to TRBJ1-3, with D uncertain. The CDR3 covers 16 residues. V lost 3 bases, J lost 0 bases, and 12 bases lay in between. Per germline, CDR1 LNHDA and CDR2 SQIVND (reference sequence). CDR3 bases: TGTGCCAGTAGTATCCCACCCGGGTTCTCTGGAAACACCATATATTTT. It codes for CASSIPPGFSGNTIYF.

DNA for the CDR3: TGTGCCAGTAGTATAGAGACAGGGGCACGGTCTTATCAGCCCCAGCATTTT. Encoded protein: CASSIETGARSYQPQHF. The rearrangement links TRBV19 to TRBJ1-5, with 8 bases aligning to TRBD1. The CDR3 sequence is 17 residues long. Germline values: CDR1 LNHDA, CDR2 SQIVND (reference sequence). V lost 0 bases, J lost 5 bases, and 9 bases stayed unmatched.

The rearrangement uses TRBV19 and TRBJ2-1; 10 nucleotides agree with TRBD2. This CDR3 region has 14 residues. CDR1 and CDR2 from the germline V gene are LNHDA and SQIVND (reference sequence). With 9 bases clipped from V and 6 bases from J, the junction kept 8 bases outside the gene matches. The CDR3 sequence is CASKLAGLFNEQFF. The CDR3 DNA reads as TGTGCCAGCAAACTAGCGGGGCTCTTCAATGAGCAGTTCTTC.

The CDR3, as DNA: TGCAGCGCATCCGCAGGGGGCGGGCAGCCCCAGCATTTT. As protein: CSASAGGGQPQHF. The chain employs TRBV29-1 and TRBJ1-5; 8 positions agree with TRBD1. V shed 7 bases and J 7 bases; nucleotides not matched to a gene: 9. CDR3 size: 13 residues. Germline CDR1 is SQVTM and CDR2 is ANQGSEA.

The chain employs TRBV4-1 and TRBJ1-3; no clear D gene. This CDR3 is built from 15 residues. Looked up from germline, CDR1 is MGHRA and CDR2 is YSYEKL. Trimming pared 0 bases from V and 2 bases from J, leaving 8 bases between. This CDR3 reads CASSQDITAGNTIYF. The CDR3 region has the DNA TGCGCCAGCAGCCAAGATATTACAGCTGGAAACACCATATATTTT.

This sequence joins TRBV9 and TRBJ2-7; D uncertain. CDR3 length equals 13 residues. The germline V and J ends were trimmed by 4 bases and 2 bases, with 10 bases remaining between them. CDR1 is SGDLS and CDR2 is YYNGEE in the germline V gene. The CDR3 spells CASSYENTYEQYF. As DNA, the CDR3 is TGTGCCAGCAGCTACGAAAACACCTACGAGCAGTACTTC.

This sequence joins TRBV5-1 and TRBJ2-3, with D possibly matching TRBD2 (5 bases). The CDR3 contains 20 residues. V was cut by 0 bases and J by 1 base, with 24 bases left in between. Germline CDR1 SGHRS, CDR2 YFSETQ. The chain's CDR3 is CASSLADSRRTSTRTDTQYF. In DNA, the CDR3 is TGCGCCAGCAGCTTGGCGGACTCACGACGGACCTCTACTCGCACAGATACGCAGTATTTT. Drawing the rest from reference TRBV5-1 and TRBJ2-3, the complete variable domain is KAGVTQTPRYLIKTRGQQVTLSCSPISGHRSVSWYQQTPGQGLQFLFEYFSETQRNKGNFPGRFSGRQFSNSRSEMNVSTLELGDSALYLCASSLADSRRTSTRTDTQYFGPGTRLTVL.

This chain uses TRBV24-1 with TRBJ2-1, with D tentatively TRBD1 (5 bases). Germline loops: CDR1 KGHDR, CDR2 SFDVKD. The ends were cut back, 2 bases at V and 5 bases at J, with 15 bases in the middle. This CDR3 has 16 amino acids. This CDR3 reads CATSDSDRGQHNEQFF. As DNA, the CDR3 is TGTGCCACCAGTGATTCTGACAGAGGACAACACAATGAGCAGTTCTTC.

V usage is TRBV9 and J usage is TRBJ1-1, with 10 bases fitting TRBD1. Germline V gene lookup returns CDR1 SGDLS and CDR2 YYNGEE. V shed 2 bases, J shed 1 base, and the junction held 5 bases outside the gene matches. This CDR3 region has 16 residues. CDR3 DNA: TGTGCCAGCAGCGTGGGACAGGGGATAGGGAACACTGAAGCTTTCTTT. Its translation: CASSVGQGIGNTEAFF.

V and J are TRBV5-1 and TRBJ1-2, with 11 bases fitting TRBD1. J lost 4 bases, V lost 6 bases, and 11 bases had no gene match. The germline CDR1 and CDR2 sequences are SGHRS and YFSETQ. CDR3 length: 16 residues. CDR3 sequence: CASTLHGTGGAYGYTF. CDR3 nucleotide sequence: TGCGCCAGCACACTCCACGGGACAGGGGGGGCCTATGGCTACACCTTC.

In its sample, this clone was seen a few times. V and J are TRBV19 and TRBJ2-5, with 11 bases lining up with TRBD2. J was trimmed by 0 bases and V by 5 bases; bases with no gene match: 5. In germline, CDR1 is LNHDA, CDR2 SQIVND (reference sequence). The CDR3 contains 16 residues. The chain's CDR3 is CASSPGTSGDQETQYF. DNA for the CDR3: TGTGCCAGTAGTCCGGGGACTAGCGGAGACCAAGAGACCCAGTACTTC.

The genes are TRBV27 and TRBJ1-6; no reliable D call. This CDR3 comprises 15 residues. With 5 bases removed from V and 6 bases from J, the gap between germline ends came to 14 bases. Germline V gives CDR1 MNHEY, CDR2 SMNVEV (reference sequence). CDR3: CASSLGVPVNSPLHF. DNA of the CDR3: TGTGCCAGCAGTCTCGGGGTACCCGTTAATTCACCCCTCCACTTT.

V is TRBV7-8 and J is TRBJ1-2; 7 bases match TRBD1. Germline trimming cut 0 bases from V and 0 bases from J; bases unmatched to any gene: 7. The CDR3 runs 17 residues. Germline V lookup: CDR1 SGHVS, CDR2 FQNEAQ. CDR3: CASSLALGQASNYGYTF. CDR3 sequence (DNA): TGTGCCAGCAGCTTAGCCCTAGGACAGGCCTCTAACTATGGCTACACCTTC.

The genes are TRBV28 and TRBJ1-2; a weak D match, TRBD1 (6 bases). Germline V gene sequence: CDR1 MDHEN, CDR2 SYDVKM. The CDR3 has 14 amino acids. Trimming pared 4 bases from V and 8 bases from J, leaving 17 bases between. The CDR3 nucleotides are TGTGCCAGCAGTTCGAATGGACAGACTGGAGGCTACACCTTC. This sequence encodes CASSSNGQTGGYTF.

The chain has TRBV5-5 and TRBJ1-5, with TRBD1 identical over 8 bases. Trimming removed 0 bases from V and 7 bases from J; junction bases left unmatched: 9. The CDR3 extends over 16 amino acids. CDR1 SGHKS and CDR2 YYEKEE come from the germline V gene (reference sequence). CDR3 bases: TGTGCCAGCAGCTTGGGGCCAGGGGGCGAGGGCCAGCCCCAGCATTTT. Protein product: CASSLGPGGEGQPQHF.

The V call is TRBV6-2 or TRBV6-3, the J call TRBJ1-5; D is undetermined. The CDR3 consists of 12 residues. Germline assignment: CDR1 MNHEY and CDR2 SVGEGT. V was pared by 2 bases and J by 9 bases, with 8 bases between. The CDR3 DNA reads TGTGCCAGCAGTTACCCTTTATGGCCCCAGCATTTT. This translates into CASSYPLWPQHF.